A selection of T cell receptor beta chains follows, all from one sample in a study of blood T cells in healthy people across ages. One entry per CDR3 protein, called by TCRdb with MiXCR from the 5' RACE reads. The sample gives roughly 730,000 distinct CDR3 sequences, about 61% of which show up once; 20% to 30% is in the top ten. Sample: blood. These receptors originate from a man aged 40-55 years in good health. Both conserved end residues are part of each CDR3. The D gene is left open where the match is weak. Expanded clones get a size class; other rows say once, few or many, or leave the size out.

abundance,v_gene,j_gene,d_gene,CDR3nt,CDR3aa
.,TRBV30,TRBJ2-1,.,TGTGCCTGGAGTGTATCCCTTAATGAGCAGTTCTTC,CAWSVSLNEQFF
.,TRBV24-1,TRBJ2-6,TRBD1,TGTGCCACCAGTGATTCCGGAAGACAGGGTCACAACGTCCTGACTTTC,CATSDSGRQGHNVLTF
.,TRBV4-3,TRBJ2-7,.,TGCGCCAGCAGCCAGGGACGGGCGACCTACGAGCAGTACTTC,CASSQGRATYEQYF
.,TRBV27,TRBJ1-6,.,TGTGCCAGCACTGCGGGTAACTCCTATAATTCACCCCTCCACTTT,CASTAGNSYNSPLHF
.,TRBV10-3,TRBJ1-2,TRBD1,TGTGCCATCACCGGAGCCCGGGACAGCAGCTTTTATGGCTACACCTTC,CAITGARDSSFYGYTF
.,TRBV2,TRBJ2-2,.,TGTGCCAGCATCTTAGACCGGAACACCGGGGAGCTGTTTTTT,CASILDRNTGELFF
.,TRBV3-1,TRBJ2-7,.,TGTGCCAGCAGCCAAAAGGGACTGGCCCCATCCAATCCCAGCGAGCAGTACTTC,CASSQKGLAPSNPSEQYF
few,TRBV30,TRBJ2-5,.,TGTGCCTGGAGTGAGGACGGGAAAGAGACCCAGTACTTC,CAWSEDGKETQYF
.,TRBV3-1,TRBJ2-7,TRBD2,TGTGCCAGCAGCCAAGTTCTAGCGGGAGTGTCCTACGAGCAGTACTTC,CASSQVLAGVSYEQYF
.,TRBV29-1,TRBJ1-2,.,TGCAGCGTTGTGCTCCAGGCCCTTATGCACTATGGCTACACCTTC,CSVVLQALMHYGYTF
.,TRBV12-3/TRBV12-4,TRBJ1-1,.,TGTGCCAGCAGAGCCTTACACAGGGACACTGAAGCTTTCTTT,CASRALHRDTEAFF
few,TRBV20-1,TRBJ1-4,.,TGCAGTGCCCCGAGCGCGACAGGTCTTAATGAAAAACTGTTTTTT,CSAPSATGLNEKLFF
many,TRBV6-5,TRBJ1-2,.,TGTGCCAGCAGTTCGCGCATCCTTACGGCTGGGGGTAACTATGGCTACACCTTC,CASSSRILTAGGNYGYTF
.,TRBV29-1,TRBJ1-2,.,TGCAGCCACGGAGTGGGGGGTGCCGGCTACACCTTC,CSHGVGGAGYTF
many,TRBV20-1,TRBJ2-1,.,TGCAGTGCTTCAGGCACCGGGAGTAAAGGGGATGAGCAGTTCTTC,CSASGTGSKGDEQFF
few,TRBV30,TRBJ2-5,.,TGTGCCTGGACTCTCTTCGGCCTAGCAGAGACCCAGTACTTC,CAWTLFGLAETQYF
.,TRBV29-1,TRBJ1-1,.,TGCAGCGTTATCGTCCAGGGAAGGACTGAAGCTTTCTTT,CSVIVQGRTEAFF
.,TRBV28,TRBJ2-1,.,TGTGCCAGCAGTAGGGGGGTAAGCTCCTACAATGAGCAGTTCTTC,CASSRGVSSYNEQFF
.,TRBV28,TRBJ2-3,TRBD1,TGTGCCAGCAGTTTAATTGCGGAGACAGGGCGCACAGATACGCAGTATTTT,CASSLIAETGRTDTQYF
.,TRBV6-2/TRBV6-3,TRBJ1-2,.,TGTGCCAGCAGACTCCCCCCGGGACGCGCTAACTATGGCTACACCTTC,CASRLPPGRANYGYTF
few,TRBV29-1,TRBJ1-1,.,TGCAGCGTTGCCGGGGAACTCACTGAAGCTTTCTTT,CSVAGELTEAFF
.,TRBV9,TRBJ2-5,TRBD2,TGTGCCAGCAGCCCCCGGACTAGCGGGAATCGGCAGACCCAGTACTTC,CASSPRTSGNRQTQYF
.,TRBV27,TRBJ2-2,.,TGTGCCAGCACCAAGATCGGGAGCACCGGGGAGCTGTTTTTT,CASTKIGSTGELFF
.,TRBV5-4,TRBJ2-1,TRBD1,TGTGCCAGCAGCTCCGAATTACAGGGGAGTGAGCAGTTCTTC,CASSSELQGSEQFF
.,TRBV19,TRBJ1-2,.,TGTGCCAGTAGTATCCGCAGTATAGGCTCCCCTAACTATGGCTACACCTTC,CASSIRSIGSPNYGYTF
.,TRBV20-1,TRBJ1-2,.,TGCAGTGCCGGGGGGCTTAGGGACTATGGCTACACCTTC,CSAGGLRDYGYTF
few,TRBV29-1,TRBJ2-5,TRBD1,TGCAGCGGGGGACAGCAATTGGAGACCCAGTACTTC,CSGGQQLETQYF
few,TRBV28,TRBJ2-7,.,TGTGCCAGCAGTCTTATAGGGACTCCCTACGAGCAGTACTTC,CASSLIGTPYEQYF
.,TRBV5-1,TRBJ2-3,.,TGCGCCAGCAGCTTGGCGGGACACGACACAGATACGCAGTATTTT,CASSLAGHDTDTQYF
.,TRBV7-2,TRBJ2-1,TRBD2,TGTGCCAGCAGCCAGGGACTAATCCTCAGGGAGCAGTTCTTC,CASSQGLILREQFF
.,TRBV28,TRBJ2-3,TRBD2,TGTGCCAGCAGTTTATCTAGCGGTGCGGTAGAAGATACGCAGTATTTT,CASSLSSGAVEDTQYF
few,TRBV11-2,TRBJ2-3,.,TGTGCCAGCAGCTCCCGCGGAGGGGCAGATACGCAGTATTTT,CASSSRGGADTQYF
.,TRBV29-1,TRBJ2-1,.,TGCAGCGTCATGGGAGGATACAATGAGCAGTTCTTC,CSVMGGYNEQFF
.,TRBV12-3/TRBV12-4,TRBJ2-3,.,TGTGCCAGCAGGCTGGACGACGAGAGCACAGATACGCAGTATTTT,CASRLDDESTDTQYF
.,TRBV6-5,TRBJ2-2,TRBD1,TGTGCCAGCAGTCGGGACAGGGGTATCCGTGGCGGGGAGCTGTTTTTT,CASSRDRGIRGGELFF
.,TRBV5-1,TRBJ2-3,TRBD2,TGCGCCAGCAGCTTGGACCTAGCGGGGTTTACAGATACGCAGTATTTT,CASSLDLAGFTDTQYF
.,TRBV6-8,TRBJ1-2,TRBD1,TGTGCCAGCAGTCCGCCGGGACAGAAAAACTATGGCTACACCTTC,CASSPPGQKNYGYTF
.,TRBV12-3/TRBV12-4,TRBJ2-2,TRBD2,TGTGCCAGCAACCTCGGACTAGCGGAAAGAACCGGGGAGCTGTTTTTT,CASNLGLAERTGELFF
.,TRBV5-1,TRBJ2-3,TRBD1,TGCGCCAGCAGGGGACAGGGGATCACAGATACGCAGTATTTT,CASRGQGITDTQYF
.,TRBV7-8,TRBJ2-7,TRBD1,TGTGCCAGCAGCTTAGTGATGGCAGGGGGCAACGAGCAGTACTTC,CASSLVMAGGNEQYF
.,TRBV5-1,TRBJ2-3,.,TGCGCCAGCAGCTTGGTCGGACAGCATCAGTTAAGCACAGATACGCAGTATTTT,CASSLVGQHQLSTDTQYF
few,TRBV6-1,TRBJ2-5,TRBD1,TGTGCCACCTCGAGACAGGGGCAAGAGACCCAGTACTTC,CATSRQGQETQYF
few,TRBV7-2,TRBJ2-1,.,TGTGCCAGCAGCTACCGGGACGCATCCCCTCTTAATGAGCAGTTCTTC,CASSYRDASPLNEQFF
few,TRBV27,TRBJ1-2,.,TGTGCCAGCAGTCCCCTCCGGACAGCCTATGGCTACACCTTC,CASSPLRTAYGYTF
.,TRBV5-1,TRBJ2-1,.,TGCGCCAGCAGCCCGTACGTACAGACTCCCACTTCCTACAATGAGCAGTTCTTC,CASSPYVQTPTSYNEQFF
.,TRBV12-3/TRBV12-4,TRBJ2-3,TRBD1,TGTGCCAGCTGCCGGTCCAGGGGGCGGACAGATACGCAGTATTTT,CASCRSRGRTDTQYF
.,TRBV5-1,TRBJ2-2,.,TGCGCCAGCAGCCTGTCTAGCGCCGGGGAGCTGTTTTTT,CASSLSSAGELFF
.,TRBV20-1,TRBJ1-1,.,TGCAGTGCCCTACCTGAAATGAACACTGAAGCTTTCTTT,CSALPEMNTEAFF
.,TRBV6-1,TRBJ2-3,.,TGTGCCAGCACCGAATGGGGGGCCGGCACAGATACGCAGTATTTT,CASTEWGAGTDTQYF
.,TRBV12-3/TRBV12-4,TRBJ1-4,.,TGTGCCAGCAGTTTTGCGGGATTTCGAACGGGACGAGGTGAAAAACTGTTTTTT,CASSFAGFRTGRGEKLFF
.,TRBV20-1,TRBJ2-7,TRBD2,TGCAGTGCTAGAGATTTTAACCAGGGAGGGTACGAGCAGTACTTC,CSARDFNQGGYEQYF
few,TRBV3-1,TRBJ2-3,.,TGTGCCAGCAGCCAATCCCCAGGGGCAGCAGATACGCAGTATTTT,CASSQSPGAADTQYF
.,TRBV5-1,TRBJ2-4,TRBD1,TGCGCCAGCAGCTCGGACAGGGGGAGCGGCATTCAGTACTTC,CASSSDRGSGIQYF